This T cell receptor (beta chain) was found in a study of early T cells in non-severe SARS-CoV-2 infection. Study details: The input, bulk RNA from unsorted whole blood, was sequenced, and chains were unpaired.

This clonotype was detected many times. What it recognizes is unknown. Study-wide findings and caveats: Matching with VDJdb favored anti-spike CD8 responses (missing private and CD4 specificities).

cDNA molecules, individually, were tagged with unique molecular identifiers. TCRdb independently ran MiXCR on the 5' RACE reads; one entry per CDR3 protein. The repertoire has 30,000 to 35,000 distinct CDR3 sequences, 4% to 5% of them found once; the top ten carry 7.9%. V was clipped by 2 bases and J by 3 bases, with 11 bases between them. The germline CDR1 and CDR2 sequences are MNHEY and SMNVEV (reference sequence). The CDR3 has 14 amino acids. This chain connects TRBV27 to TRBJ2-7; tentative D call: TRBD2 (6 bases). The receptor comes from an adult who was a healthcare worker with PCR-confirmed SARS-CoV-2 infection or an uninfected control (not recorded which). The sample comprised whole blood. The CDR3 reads CASSLAGPNYEQYF. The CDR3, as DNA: TGTGCCAGCAGTTTAGCGGGACCTAACTACGAGCAGTACTTC.